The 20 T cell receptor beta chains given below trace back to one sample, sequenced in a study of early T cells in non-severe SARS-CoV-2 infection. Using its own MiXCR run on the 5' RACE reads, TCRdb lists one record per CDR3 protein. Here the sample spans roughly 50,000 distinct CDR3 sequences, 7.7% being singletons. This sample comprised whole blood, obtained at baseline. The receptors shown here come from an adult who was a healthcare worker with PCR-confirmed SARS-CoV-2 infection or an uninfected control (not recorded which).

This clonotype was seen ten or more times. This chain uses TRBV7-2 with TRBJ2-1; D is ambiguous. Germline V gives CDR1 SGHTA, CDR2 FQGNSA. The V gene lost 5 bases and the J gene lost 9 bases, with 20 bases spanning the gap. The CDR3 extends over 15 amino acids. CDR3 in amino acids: CASSPSATLHGEQFF. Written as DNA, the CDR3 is TGTGCCAGCAGCCCGTCGGCTACCCTGCACGGTGAGCAGTTCTTC.

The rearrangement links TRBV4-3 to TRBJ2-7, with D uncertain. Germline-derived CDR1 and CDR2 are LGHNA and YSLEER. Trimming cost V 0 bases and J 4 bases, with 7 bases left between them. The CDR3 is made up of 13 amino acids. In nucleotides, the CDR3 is TGCGCCAGCAGCCAAGACACGGCTTACGAGCAGTACTTC. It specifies CASSQDTAYEQYF.

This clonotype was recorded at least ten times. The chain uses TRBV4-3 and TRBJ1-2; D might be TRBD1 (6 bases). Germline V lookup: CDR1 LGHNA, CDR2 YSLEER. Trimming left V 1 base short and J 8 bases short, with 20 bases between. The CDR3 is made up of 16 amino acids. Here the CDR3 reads CASSQASFGGRRGYTF. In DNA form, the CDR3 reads TGCGCCAGCAGCCAAGCTTCCTTTGGGGGGCGCCGCGGCTACACCTTC.

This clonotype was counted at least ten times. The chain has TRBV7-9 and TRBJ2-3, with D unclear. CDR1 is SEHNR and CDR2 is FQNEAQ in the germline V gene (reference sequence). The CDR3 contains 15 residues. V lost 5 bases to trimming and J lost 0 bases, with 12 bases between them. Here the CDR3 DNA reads TGTGCCAGCAGCCCAGCCCCTACAAGCACAGATACGCAGTATTTT. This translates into CASSPAPTSTDTQYF.

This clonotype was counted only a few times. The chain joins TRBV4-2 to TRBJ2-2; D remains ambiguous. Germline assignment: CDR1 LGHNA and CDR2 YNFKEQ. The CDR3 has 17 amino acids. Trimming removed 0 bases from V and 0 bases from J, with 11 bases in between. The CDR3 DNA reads TGTGCCAGCAGCCAAGATTTTCGGATCGCGAACACCGGGGAGCTGTTTTTT. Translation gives CASSQDFRIANTGELFF.

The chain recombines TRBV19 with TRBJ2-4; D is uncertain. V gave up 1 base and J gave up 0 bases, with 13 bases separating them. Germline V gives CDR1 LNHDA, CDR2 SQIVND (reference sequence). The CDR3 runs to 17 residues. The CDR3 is CASSIGQAGLAKNIQYF. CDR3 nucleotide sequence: TGTGCCAGTAGTATAGGGCAGGCCGGCCTAGCCAAAAACATTCAGTACTTC.

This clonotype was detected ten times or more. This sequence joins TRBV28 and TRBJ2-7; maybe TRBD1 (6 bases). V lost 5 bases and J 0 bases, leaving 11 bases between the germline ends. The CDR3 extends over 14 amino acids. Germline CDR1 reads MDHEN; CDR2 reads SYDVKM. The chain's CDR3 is CASSPNRDSYEQYF. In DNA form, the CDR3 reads TGTGCCAGCAGTCCAAACAGGGACTCCTACGAGCAGTACTTC.

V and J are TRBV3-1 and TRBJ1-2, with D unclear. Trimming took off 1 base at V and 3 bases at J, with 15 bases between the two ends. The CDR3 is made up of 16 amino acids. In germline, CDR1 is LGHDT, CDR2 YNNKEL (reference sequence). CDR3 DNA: TGTGCCAGCAGCCAAGGGCTCGAGGTGGTCTACTATGGCTACACCTTC. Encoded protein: CASSQGLEVVYYGYTF.

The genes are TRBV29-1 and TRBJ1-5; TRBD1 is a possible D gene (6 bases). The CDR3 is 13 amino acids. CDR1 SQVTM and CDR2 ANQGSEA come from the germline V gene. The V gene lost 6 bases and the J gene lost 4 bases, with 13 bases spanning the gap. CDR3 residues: CSVADRTNQPQHF. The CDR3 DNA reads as TGCAGCGTGGCGGACAGAACAAATCAGCCCCAGCATTTT.

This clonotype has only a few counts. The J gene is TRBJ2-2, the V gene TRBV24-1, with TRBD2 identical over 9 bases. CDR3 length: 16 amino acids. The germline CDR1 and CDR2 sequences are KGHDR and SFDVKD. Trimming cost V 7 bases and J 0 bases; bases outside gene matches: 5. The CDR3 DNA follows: TGTGCCACCAGCCCTAGCGGGATCGCGAACACCGGGGAGCTGTTTTTT. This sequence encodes CATSPSGIANTGELFF.

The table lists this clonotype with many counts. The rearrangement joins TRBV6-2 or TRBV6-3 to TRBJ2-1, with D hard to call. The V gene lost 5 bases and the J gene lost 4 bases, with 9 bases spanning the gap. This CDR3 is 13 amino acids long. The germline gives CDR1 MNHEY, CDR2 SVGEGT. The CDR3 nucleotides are TGTGCCAGCAGTCCGGATACTTACAATGAGCAGTTCTTC. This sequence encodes CASSPDTYNEQFF.

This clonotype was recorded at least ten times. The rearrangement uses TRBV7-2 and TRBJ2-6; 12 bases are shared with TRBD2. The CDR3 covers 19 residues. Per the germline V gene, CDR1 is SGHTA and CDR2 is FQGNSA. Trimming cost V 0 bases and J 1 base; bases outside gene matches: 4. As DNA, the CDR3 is TGTGCCAGCAGCTTAGCGGGACTAGCGGGCCCGTCTGGGGCCAACGTCCTGACTTTC. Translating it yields CASSLAGLAGPSGANVLTF.

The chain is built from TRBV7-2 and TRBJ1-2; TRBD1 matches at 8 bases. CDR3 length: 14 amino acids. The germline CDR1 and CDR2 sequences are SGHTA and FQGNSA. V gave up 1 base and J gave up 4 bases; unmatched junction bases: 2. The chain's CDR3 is CASSLEQGGYGYTF. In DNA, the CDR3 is TGTGCCAGCAGCTTAGAACAGGGGGGCTATGGCTACACCTTC. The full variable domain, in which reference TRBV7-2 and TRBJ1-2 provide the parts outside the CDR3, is GAGVSQSPSNKVTEKGKDVELRCDPISGHTALYWYRQSLGQGLEFLIYFQGNSAPDKSGLPSDRFSAERTGGSVSTLTIQRTQQEDSAVYLCASSLEQGGYGYTFGSGTRLTVV.

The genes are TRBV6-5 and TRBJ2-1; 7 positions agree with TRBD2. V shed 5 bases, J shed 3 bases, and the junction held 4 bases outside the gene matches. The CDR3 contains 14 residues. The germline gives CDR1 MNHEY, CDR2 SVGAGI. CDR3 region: CASSTSADYNEQFF. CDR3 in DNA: TGTGCCAGCAGTACTAGCGCGGACTACAATGAGCAGTTCTTC.

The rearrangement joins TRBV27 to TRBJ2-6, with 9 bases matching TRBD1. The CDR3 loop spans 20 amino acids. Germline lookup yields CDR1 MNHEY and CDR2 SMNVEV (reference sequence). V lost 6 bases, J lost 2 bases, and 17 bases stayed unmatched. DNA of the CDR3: TGTGCCAGCAGGCCCTTAACAGGGGGCCCTATATGGACTGGGGCCAACGTCCTGACTTTC. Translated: CASRPLTGGPIWTGANVLTF.

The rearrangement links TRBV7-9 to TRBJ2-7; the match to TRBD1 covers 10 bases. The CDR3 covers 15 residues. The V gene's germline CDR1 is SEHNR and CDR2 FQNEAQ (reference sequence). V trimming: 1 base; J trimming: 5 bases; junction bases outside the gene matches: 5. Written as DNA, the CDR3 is TGTGCCAGCAGCTTAGTCGGGACAGGGGATAACGAGCAGTACTTC. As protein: CASSLVGTGDNEQYF.

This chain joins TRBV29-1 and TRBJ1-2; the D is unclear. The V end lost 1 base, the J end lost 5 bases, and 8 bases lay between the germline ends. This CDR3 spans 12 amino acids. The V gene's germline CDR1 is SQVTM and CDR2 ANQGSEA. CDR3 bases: TGCAGCGTTGAAGGGCGACCATATGGCTACACCTTC. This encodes CSVEGRPYGYTF.

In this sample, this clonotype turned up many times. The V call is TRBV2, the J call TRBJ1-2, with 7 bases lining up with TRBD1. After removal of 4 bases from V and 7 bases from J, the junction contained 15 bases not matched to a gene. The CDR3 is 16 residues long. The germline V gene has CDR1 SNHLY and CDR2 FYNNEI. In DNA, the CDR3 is TGTGCCAGCAGTGCAAATCAAATGACAGGGCTCGTTGGCTACACCTTC. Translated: CASSANQMTGLVGYTF.

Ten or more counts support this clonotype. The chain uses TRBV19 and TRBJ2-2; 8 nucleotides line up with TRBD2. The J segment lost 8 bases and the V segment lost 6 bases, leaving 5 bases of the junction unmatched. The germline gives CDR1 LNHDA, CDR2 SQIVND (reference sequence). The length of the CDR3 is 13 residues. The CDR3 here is CASSSSGRGELFF. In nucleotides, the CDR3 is TGTGCCAGTAGCTCTAGCGGGCGTGGGGAGCTGTTTTTT.

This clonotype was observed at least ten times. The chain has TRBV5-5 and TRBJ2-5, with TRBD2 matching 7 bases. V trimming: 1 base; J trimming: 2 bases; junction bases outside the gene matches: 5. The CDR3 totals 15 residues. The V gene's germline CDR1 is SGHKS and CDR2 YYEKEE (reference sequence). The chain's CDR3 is CASSLSGVYQETQYF. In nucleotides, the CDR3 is TGTGCCAGCAGCTTGAGCGGGGTCTATCAAGAGACCCAGTACTTC.